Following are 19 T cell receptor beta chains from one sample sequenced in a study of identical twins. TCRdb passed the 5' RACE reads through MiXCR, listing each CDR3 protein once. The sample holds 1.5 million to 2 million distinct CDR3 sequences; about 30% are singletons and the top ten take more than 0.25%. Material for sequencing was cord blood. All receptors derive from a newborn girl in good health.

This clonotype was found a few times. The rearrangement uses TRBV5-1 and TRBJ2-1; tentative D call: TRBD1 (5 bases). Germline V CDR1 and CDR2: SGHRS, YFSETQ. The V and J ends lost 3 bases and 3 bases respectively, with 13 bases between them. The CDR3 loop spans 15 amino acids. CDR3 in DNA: TGCGCCAGCAGCTCCCAGGGAAGGGACTACAATGAGCAGTTCTTC. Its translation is CASSSQGRDYNEQFF.

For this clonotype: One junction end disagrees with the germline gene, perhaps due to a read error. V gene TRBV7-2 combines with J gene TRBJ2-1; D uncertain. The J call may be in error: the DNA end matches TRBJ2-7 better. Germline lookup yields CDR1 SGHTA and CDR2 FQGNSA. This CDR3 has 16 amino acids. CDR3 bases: TGTCCCAGCAGCTTATCACTGATGAGCTCCTACAATGAGCAGTACTTC. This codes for CPSSLSLMSSYNEQYF.

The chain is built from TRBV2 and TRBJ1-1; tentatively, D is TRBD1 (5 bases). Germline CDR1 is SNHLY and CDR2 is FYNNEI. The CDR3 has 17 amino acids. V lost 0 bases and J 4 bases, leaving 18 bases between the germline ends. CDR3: CASSEAAGWSMSTEAFF. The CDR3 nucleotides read TGTGCCAGCAGTGAAGCGGCAGGGTGGAGCATGAGCACTGAAGCTTTCTTT. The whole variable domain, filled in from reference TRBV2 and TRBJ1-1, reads EPEVTQTPSHQVTQMGQEVILRCVPISNHLYFYWYRQILGQKVEFLVSFYNNEISEKSEIFDDQFSVERPDGSNFTLKIRSTKLEDSAMYFCASSEAAGWSMSTEAFFGQGTRLTVV.

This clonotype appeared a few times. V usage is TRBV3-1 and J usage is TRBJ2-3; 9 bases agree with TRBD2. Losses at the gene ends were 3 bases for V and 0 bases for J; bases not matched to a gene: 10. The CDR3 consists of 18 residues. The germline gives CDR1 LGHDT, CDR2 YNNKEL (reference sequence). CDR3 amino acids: CASSHAGTSSPSTDTQYF. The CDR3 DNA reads TGTGCCAGCAGCCATGCCGGGACTAGCAGTCCTAGCACAGATACGCAGTATTTT.

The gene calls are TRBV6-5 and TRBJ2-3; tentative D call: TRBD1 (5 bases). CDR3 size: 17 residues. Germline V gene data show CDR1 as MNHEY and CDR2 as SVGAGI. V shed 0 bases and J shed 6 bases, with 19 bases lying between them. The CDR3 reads CASSYSFGRSRQDTQYF. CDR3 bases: TGTGCCAGCAGTTACTCGTTCGGCCGCAGTAGACAGGATACGCAGTATTTT.

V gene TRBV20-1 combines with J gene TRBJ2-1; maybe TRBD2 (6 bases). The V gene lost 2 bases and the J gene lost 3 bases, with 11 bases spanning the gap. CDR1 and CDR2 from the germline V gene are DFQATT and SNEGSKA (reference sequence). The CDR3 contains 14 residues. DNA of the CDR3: TGCAGTGCTAGACGACTAGAGATCTACAATGAGCAGTTCTTC. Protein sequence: CSARRLEIYNEQFF.

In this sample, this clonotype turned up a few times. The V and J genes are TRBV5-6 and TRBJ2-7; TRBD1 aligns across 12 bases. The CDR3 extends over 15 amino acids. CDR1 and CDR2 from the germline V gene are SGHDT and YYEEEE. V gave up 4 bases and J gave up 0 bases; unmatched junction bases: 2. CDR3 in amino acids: CASSRDRGLSYEQYF. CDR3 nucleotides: TGTGCCAGCAGCAGGGACAGGGGGCTCTCCTACGAGCAGTACTTC. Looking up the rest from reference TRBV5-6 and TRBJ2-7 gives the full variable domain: DAGVTQSPTHLIKTRGQQVTLRCSPKSGHDTVSWYQQALGQGPQFIFQYYEEEERQRGNFPDRFSGHQFPNYSSELNVNALLLGDSALYLCASSRDRGLSYEQYFGPGTRLTVT.

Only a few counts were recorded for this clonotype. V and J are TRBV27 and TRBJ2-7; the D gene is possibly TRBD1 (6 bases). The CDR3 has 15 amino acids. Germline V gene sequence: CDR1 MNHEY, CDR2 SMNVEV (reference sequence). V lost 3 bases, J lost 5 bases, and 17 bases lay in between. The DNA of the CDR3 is TGTGCCAGCAGTTTCTGGTCACAGGGTACCCACGAGCAGTACTTC. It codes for CASSFWSQGTHEQYF.

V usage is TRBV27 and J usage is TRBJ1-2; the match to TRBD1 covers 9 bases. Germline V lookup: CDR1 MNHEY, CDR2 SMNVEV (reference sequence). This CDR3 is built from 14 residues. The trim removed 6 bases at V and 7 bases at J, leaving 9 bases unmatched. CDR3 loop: CASRSPGTGSGYTF. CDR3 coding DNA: TGTGCCAGCAGATCCCCCGGGACAGGGAGTGGCTACACCTTC.

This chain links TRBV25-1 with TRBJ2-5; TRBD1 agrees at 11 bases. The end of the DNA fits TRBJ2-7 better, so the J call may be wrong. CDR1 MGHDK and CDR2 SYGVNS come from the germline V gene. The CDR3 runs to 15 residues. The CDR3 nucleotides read TGTGCCAGCAGGGATCCGGGACAGGGGGTTTACGAGCAGTACTTC. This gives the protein CASRDPGQGVYEQYF.

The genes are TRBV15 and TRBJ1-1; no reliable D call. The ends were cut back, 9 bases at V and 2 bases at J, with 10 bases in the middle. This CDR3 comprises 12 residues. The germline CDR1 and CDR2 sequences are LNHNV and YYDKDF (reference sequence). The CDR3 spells CATGPLNTEAFF. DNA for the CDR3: TGTGCCACGGGCCCCCTCAACACTGAAGCTTTCTTT.

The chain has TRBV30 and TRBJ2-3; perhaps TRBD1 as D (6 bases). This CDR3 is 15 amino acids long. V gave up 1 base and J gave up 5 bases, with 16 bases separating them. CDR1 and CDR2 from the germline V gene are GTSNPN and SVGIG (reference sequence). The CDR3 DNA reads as TGTGCCTGGAGTGCAACAGGGACGGGAAGAGATACGCAGTATTTT. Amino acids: CAWSATGTGRDTQYF.

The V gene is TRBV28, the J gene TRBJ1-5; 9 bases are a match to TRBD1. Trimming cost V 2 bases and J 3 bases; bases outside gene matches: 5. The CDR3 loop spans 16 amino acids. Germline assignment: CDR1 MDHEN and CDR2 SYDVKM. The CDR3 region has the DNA TGTGCCAGCAGTTTAGGGACAGGGCGATACAATCAGCCCCAGCATTTT. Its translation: CASSLGTGRYNQPQHF.

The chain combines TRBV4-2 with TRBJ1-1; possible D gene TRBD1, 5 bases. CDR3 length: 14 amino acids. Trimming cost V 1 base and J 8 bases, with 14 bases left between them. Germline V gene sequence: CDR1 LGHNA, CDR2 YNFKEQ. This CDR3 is CASSQGGGSGEAFF. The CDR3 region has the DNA TGTGCCAGCAGCCAAGGGGGGGGGAGCGGGGAAGCTTTCTTT.

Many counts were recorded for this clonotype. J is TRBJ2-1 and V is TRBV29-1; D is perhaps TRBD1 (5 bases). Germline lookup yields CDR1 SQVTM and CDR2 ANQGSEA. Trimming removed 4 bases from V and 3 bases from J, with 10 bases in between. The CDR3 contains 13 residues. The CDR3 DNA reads TGCAGCGTTGGAGCAACAGGCTACAATGAGCAGTTCTTC. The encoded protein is CSVGATGYNEQFF.

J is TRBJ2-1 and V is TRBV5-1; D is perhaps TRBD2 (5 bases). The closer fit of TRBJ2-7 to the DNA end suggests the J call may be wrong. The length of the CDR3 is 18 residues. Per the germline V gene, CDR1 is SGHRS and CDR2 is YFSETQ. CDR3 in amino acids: CASSLWVGSGISYNEQYF. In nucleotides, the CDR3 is TGCGCCAGCAGCCTGTGGGTCGGATCCGGGATTTCCTACAATGAGCAGTACTTC.

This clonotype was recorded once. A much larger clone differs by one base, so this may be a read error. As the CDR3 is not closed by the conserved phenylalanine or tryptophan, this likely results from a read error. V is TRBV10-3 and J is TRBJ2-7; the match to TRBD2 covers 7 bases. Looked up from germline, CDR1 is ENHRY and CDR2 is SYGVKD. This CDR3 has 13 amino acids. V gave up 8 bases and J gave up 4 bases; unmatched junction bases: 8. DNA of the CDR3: TGTGCCATCGGGACTAACCTTTTTTACGAGCAGTACTTA. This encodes CAIGTNLFYEQYL.

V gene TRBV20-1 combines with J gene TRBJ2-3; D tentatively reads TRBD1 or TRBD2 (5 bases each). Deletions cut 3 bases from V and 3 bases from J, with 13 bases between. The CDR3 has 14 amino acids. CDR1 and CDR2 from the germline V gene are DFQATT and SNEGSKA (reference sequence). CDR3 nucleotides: TGCAGTGCTAGCCCCAGGGAGATAACAGATACGCAGTATTTT. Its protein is CSASPREITDTQYF.

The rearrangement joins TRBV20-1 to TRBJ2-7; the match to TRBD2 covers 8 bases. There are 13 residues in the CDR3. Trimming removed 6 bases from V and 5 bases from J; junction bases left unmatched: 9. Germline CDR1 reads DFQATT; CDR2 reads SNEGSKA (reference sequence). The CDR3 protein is CSALSGIKDEQYF. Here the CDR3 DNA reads TGCAGTGCCCTTAGCGGGATAAAGGACGAGCAGTACTTC.